This T cell receptor (beta chain) was recovered during a study of blood T cell repertoires in COVID-19. As for the study in general: Sites in the United States, Italy and Spain provided acute and convalescent COVID-19 samples. From T cells, B-cell-depleted T cells, or PBMCs came the material, which was cDNA or gDNA.

CDR3 length equals 15 residues. The germline V gene encodes CDR1 SGDLS and CDR2 YYNGEE. With 3 bases clipped from V and 0 bases from J, the junction kept 4 bases outside the gene matches. In the authors' workflow: Counts of nucleated cells, estimated from reference gene primer amplification, were obtained. This table comes from immunoSEQ multiplex PCR, and its TCRdb copy is limited to in-frame clones, with some not included. V and J calls and clone size come straight from that table; D and trimming were deduced from the DNA. The data show 60,000 to 65,000 clones, 77% seen once. Material for sequencing was peripheral blood. The rearrangement joins TRBV9 to TRBJ2-3; the match to TRBD1 covers 7 bases. The receptor comes from a human donor in a cohort sampled during active COVID-19. Here the CDR3 reads CASSDTGASTDTQYF. The CDR3 DNA is TGTGCCAGCAGCGATACAGGGGCTAGCACAGATACGCAGTATTTT.